What follows is one TCR beta chain and its context. Using its own MiXCR run on the RT-PCR reads, TCRdb lists one record per CDR3 protein. Of more than 450,000 distinct CDR3 sequences listed, around 11% are singletons. The data stem from a study of response to subunit inactivated influenza vaccine. CDR1 is SQVTM and CDR2 is ANQGSEA in the germline V gene. This CDR3 is 13 amino acids long. Trimming cost V 4 bases and J 6 bases, with 13 bases left between them. The same data also contributed to another study, on T cells expressing NK-cell markers. From that second work: TCR beta cDNA was made by 5'RACE template switching with UMIs.

This chain links TRBV29-1 with TRBJ2-1; possibly TRBD2 for D (5 bases). This clonotype was sampled from a man aged 50 to 59 who received an inactivated influenza vaccine. Sequenced here: PBMCs from blood, sampled on the day of vaccination. The CDR3 protein is CSVGEGLLNEQFF. The DNA of the CDR3 is TGCAGCGTTGGTGAGGGATTGCTCAATGAGCAGTTCTTC.